This TCR beta chain is from a study of blood T cell repertoires in COVID-19. Study overall: Sites in the United States, Italy and Spain provided acute and convalescent COVID-19 samples. Nucleic acid was either cDNA or gDNA, and it came from T cells, B-cell-depleted T cells, or PBMCs.

The data were produced by immunoSEQ multiplex PCR, yet TCRdb's version contains in-frame clones alone and is incomplete. This table has over 130,000 clones, just over 85% appearing once. CDR1 is SGHAT and CDR2 is FQNNGV in the germline V gene. The CDR3 consists of 15 residues. V was shortened by 1 base and J by 4 bases, with 11 bases between the two germline ends. Turning to this clone: Other DNA sequences in this sample translate to the same CDR3.

This clonotype was obtained from a man aged 70-80 years with acute or convalescent COVID-19. Sample: peripheral blood. V usage is TRBV11-2 and J usage is TRBJ1-5; D perhaps matches TRBD1 (6 bases). CDR3 sequence: CASSLGGGGNQPQHF. CDR3 nucleotide sequence: TGTGCCAGCAGCTTAGGAGGGGGGGGAAATCAGCCCCAGCATTTT.